What follows are 30 T cell receptor beta chains derived from one specimen sequenced in a study of T cell changes during pregnancy in multiple sclerosis. Method: immunoSEQ multiplex PCR; TCRdb's copy keeps in-frame clones and lacks some. Among approximately 11,000 clones, 84% were seen once, and the ten largest hold over 9%. The sample in question was CD8+ T cells from peripheral blood mononuclear cells, obtained after pregnancy. These receptor sequences come from a female donor in good health, enrolled as a control in a pregnancy study.

The genes are TRBV19 and TRBJ2-3; the D gene is possibly TRBD1 (6 bases). Deletions cut 0 bases from V and 6 bases from J, with 13 bases between. The CDR3 spans 15 residues. Germline V CDR1 and CDR2: LNHDA, SQIVND (reference sequence). The CDR3 loop is CASSIDDRFADTQYF. For the CDR3, the DNA is TGTGCCAGTAGTATAGACGACAGGTTTGCGGATACGCAGTATTTT.

The CDR3 DNA reads as TGTGCCAGTAGTTTACTACAGGGGAATGAGCAGTTCTTC. Encoded protein: CASSLLQGNEQFF. J is TRBJ2-1 and V is TRBV19, with TRBD1 identical over 7 bases. Looked up from germline, CDR1 is LNHDA and CDR2 is SQIVND (reference sequence). V gave up 5 bases and J gave up 7 bases; unmatched junction bases: 5. The CDR3 is 13 residues long.

This clone was recorded a few times. The V gene is TRBV5-8, the J gene TRBJ2-5, with 15 bases that match TRBD2. Germline V lookup: CDR1 SGHTS, CDR2 YDEGEE. This CDR3 has 15 amino acids. V trimming: 2 bases; J trimming: 5 bases; junction bases outside the gene matches: 1. The CDR3 loop is CASSFGLAGGETQYF. Here the CDR3 DNA reads TGTGCCAGCAGCTTCGGACTAGCGGGAGGGGAGACCCAGTACTTC.

The chain is built from TRBV10-3 and TRBJ1-4; D is uncertain. Germline values: CDR1 ENHRY, CDR2 SYGVKD. The CDR3 spans 15 residues. V lost 3 bases and J lost 1, with 9 bases in between. Here the CDR3 DNA reads TGTGCCATCAGTGAATACATTCGAACTAATGAAAAACTGTTTTTT. It is translated as CAISEYIRTNEKLFF.

The J gene is TRBJ2-3, the V gene TRBV7-3; D might be TRBD1 (6 bases). Germline loops: CDR1 SGHTA, CDR2 FQGTGA. This CDR3 has 13 residues. V dropped 1 base and J dropped 4 bases, with 6 bases sitting between them. The CDR3 reads CASSLKGADTQYF. CDR3 DNA: TGTGCCAGCAGCTTAAAGGGGGCAGATACGCAGTATTTT.

The chain links TRBV5-6 to TRBJ1-4; D remains ambiguous. The V gene's germline CDR1 is SGHDT and CDR2 YYEEEE. Trimming took 0 bases from V and 7 from J, leaving 10 bases between them. The CDR3 covers 14 residues. As DNA, the CDR3 is TGTGCCAGCAGCTTGGGGTCCCCCGGTGAAAAACTGTTTTTT. Translated, it gives CASSLGSPGEKLFF.

The chain is built from TRBV4-1 and TRBJ1-2, with 7 positions matching TRBD1. J lost 4 bases, V lost 0 bases, and 5 bases had no gene match. Germline V gene sequence: CDR1 MGHRA, CDR2 YSYEKL. The CDR3 consists of 15 residues. The CDR3 DNA reads as TGCGCCAGCAGCCAAGAGTTGCCAGGGGGCTATGGCTACACCTTC. The encoded protein is CASSQELPGGYGYTF.

J is TRBJ1-1 and V is TRBV29-1; tentative D call: TRBD1 (6 bases). The V gene's germline CDR1 is SQVTM and CDR2 ANQGSEA. The CDR3 has 13 amino acids. Trimming took 2 bases from V and 11 from J, leaving 18 bases between them. The CDR3 DNA reads TGCAGCGTTGAAAGGGGGGGCGCAGGAATTGCTTTCTTT. Its translation is CSVERGGAGIAFF.

The chain carries TRBV2 and TRBJ2-2; 7 nucleotides align to TRBD2. The V gene's germline CDR1 is SNHLY and CDR2 FYNNEI. This CDR3 comprises 14 residues. Trimming took 6 bases from V and 6 from J; bases not matched to a gene: 7. CDR3: CASSSTSEAGELFF. The CDR3 region has the DNA TGTGCCAGCAGCTCCACTAGCGAGGCCGGGGAGCTGTTTTTT.

V gene TRBV29-1 combines with J gene TRBJ1-1, with D perhaps TRBD1 (6 bases). This CDR3 has 13 residues. V lost 7 bases to trimming and J lost 1 base, with 13 bases between them. Germline V lookup: CDR1 SQVTM, CDR2 ANQGSEA. CDR3 in DNA: TGCAGCGCGAAGACAGGTCGGAACACTGAAGCTTTCTTT. This gives the protein CSAKTGRNTEAFF.

J is TRBJ1-1 and V is TRBV25-1, with D unclear. In germline, CDR1 is MGHDK, CDR2 SYGVNS. V was cut by 3 bases and J by 10 bases, with 12 bases left in between. The CDR3 has 12 residues. CDR3 sequence (DNA): TGTGCCAGCAGTGACTGGCCGGGTATAGCTTTCTTT. Translated: CASSDWPGIAFF. The whole variable domain, filled in from reference TRBV25-1 and TRBJ1-1, reads EADIYQTPRYLVIGTGKKITLECSQTMGHDKMYWYQQDPGMELHLIHYSYGVNSTEKGDLSSESTVSRIRTEHFPLTLESARPSHTSQYLCASSDWPGIAFFGQGTRLTVV.

The rearrangement links TRBV6-1 to TRBJ2-3; 9 nucleotides agree with TRBD2. This CDR3 comprises 17 residues. CDR1 is MNHNS and CDR2 is SASEGT in the germline V gene. Losses at the gene ends were 2 bases for V and 2 bases for J; bases not matched to a gene: 8. In DNA, the CDR3 is TGTGCCAGCAGTGAACTTCAGGCGGGAGGGCCCACAGATACGCAGTATTTT. It specifies CASSELQAGGPTDTQYF.

V and J are TRBV7-2 and TRBJ2-3, with D perhaps TRBD2 (5 bases). Germline lookup yields CDR1 SGHTA and CDR2 FQGNSA. Trimming took off 1 base at V and 5 bases at J, with 7 bases between the two ends. This CDR3 comprises 13 residues. CDR3 nucleotide sequence: TGTGCCAGCAGCTTAGGTCGGGGAGATACGCAGTATTTT. It is translated as CASSLGRGDTQYF.

The chain uses TRBV7-9 and TRBJ2-7; 7 bases align to TRBD1. Germline lookup yields CDR1 SEHNR and CDR2 FQNEAQ (reference sequence). V gave up 5 bases and J gave up 0 bases; unmatched junction bases: 10. This CDR3 has 16 residues. The CDR3 is CASSPGDSRSSYEQYF. DNA of the CDR3: TGTGCCAGCAGCCCAGGGGACAGCCGTAGCTCCTACGAGCAGTACTTC.

CDR3 protein: CASTTQSGESYNEQFF. CDR3 nucleotide sequence: TGTGCCAGCACCACGCAAAGCGGGGAAAGCTACAATGAGCAGTTCTTC. The J gene is TRBJ2-1, the V gene TRBV13; 7 bases match TRBD2. CDR1 and CDR2 from the germline V gene are PRHDT and FYEKMQ (reference sequence). The J segment lost 3 bases and the V segment lost 7 bases, leaving 12 bases of the junction unmatched. The CDR3 extends over 16 amino acids.

J is TRBJ2-3 and V is TRBV2, with 11 positions matching TRBD2. Germline V lookup: CDR1 SNHLY, CDR2 FYNNEI. The V segment lost 1 base and the J segment 4 bases; nucleotides outside the gene matches: 1. The CDR3 has 15 residues. CDR3 sequence reads: CASSEELAGADTQYF. CDR3 nucleotides: TGTGCCAGCAGTGAAGAACTAGCGGGAGCAGATACGCAGTATTTT.

The CDR3: CASSQVGGQGYGYTF. The CDR3 region has the DNA TGCGCCAGCAGCCAAGTCGGGGGGCAGGGCTATGGCTACACCTTC. The rearrangement joins TRBV4-1 to TRBJ1-2, with D perhaps TRBD1 (6 bases). V was shortened by 1 base and J by 4 bases, with 13 bases between the two germline ends. Germline V lookup: CDR1 MGHRA, CDR2 YSYEKL. The CDR3 is 15 amino acids.

The rearrangement links TRBV5-5 to TRBJ2-3; possible D gene TRBD1, 5 bases. The CDR3 runs 15 residues. CDR1 is SGHKS, CDR2 YYEKEE, per germline (reference sequence). Trimming removed 0 bases from V and 6 bases from J, with 14 bases in between. The CDR3: CASSLVWGVADTQYF. In DNA form, the CDR3 reads TGTGCCAGCAGCTTGGTCTGGGGCGTCGCGGATACGCAGTATTTT.

The chain links TRBV6-4 to TRBJ2-5; 13 positions match TRBD2. Trimming removed 10 bases from V and 5 bases from J; junction bases left unmatched: 10. From germline, CDR1 is MRHNA and CDR2 SNTAGT. This CDR3 has 15 amino acids. The DNA of the CDR3 is TGTGCCAAGACTAGCGGGGGGCCACCGCGGGAGACCCAGTACTTC. Protein: CAKTSGGPPRETQYF.

The J gene is TRBJ1-6, the V gene TRBV2, with D unresolved. Trimming left V 3 bases short and J 7 bases short, with 7 bases between. This CDR3 is built from 13 residues. The germline V gene encodes CDR1 SNHLY and CDR2 FYNNEI. CDR3 in amino acids: CASSDSRNSPLHF. The CDR3 region has the DNA TGTGCCAGCAGTGATTCGAGGAATTCACCCCTCCACTTT.

The V and J genes are TRBV7-3 and TRBJ1-1; D is undetermined. CDR3 length: 15 amino acids. With 5 bases removed from V and 0 bases from J, the gap between germline ends came to 13 bases. CDR1 is SGHTA, CDR2 FQGTGA, per germline. CDR3 in amino acids: CASSPLASMNTEAFF. As DNA, the CDR3 is TGTGCCAGCAGCCCCCTGGCCAGTATGAACACTGAAGCTTTCTTT.

This sequence joins TRBV6-5 and TRBJ2-2; D might be TRBD1 (5 bases). CDR1 and CDR2 (germline): MNHEY, SVGAGI. The germline V and J ends were trimmed by 3 bases and 10 bases, with 12 bases remaining between them. This CDR3 spans 13 amino acids. As DNA, the CDR3 is TGTGCCAGCAGTTATTTGACTGGGGCGGAGCTGTTTTTT. This codes for CASSYLTGAELFF.

The chain uses TRBV5-6 and TRBJ2-5; D may be TRBD1 (5 bases). V was pared by 1 base and J by 2 bases, with 9 bases between. Germline V gene sequence: CDR1 SGHDT, CDR2 YYEEEE. The CDR3 consists of 14 residues. CDR3 DNA: TGTGCCAGCAGCTTGTCGGCAGGGCAAGAGACCCAGTACTTC. It codes for CASSLSAGQETQYF.

The chain couples TRBV5-6 to TRBJ1-1; D is perhaps TRBD1 (6 bases). V was shortened by 2 bases and J by 5 bases, with 19 bases between the two germline ends. Germline V gene lookup returns CDR1 SGHDT and CDR2 YYEEEE. The CDR3 runs 16 residues. The CDR3 sequence: CASSFSTGTMETEAFF. CDR3 bases: TGTGCCAGCAGCTTCTCGACCGGGACAATGGAAACTGAAGCTTTCTTT. Full variable domain (outside the CDR3, taken from reference TRBV5-6 and TRBJ1-1): DAGVTQSPTHLIKTRGQQVTLRCSPKSGHDTVSWYQQALGQGPQFIFQYYEEEERQRGNFPDRFSGHQFPNYSSELNVNALLLGDSALYLCASSFSTGTMETEAFFGQGTRLTVV.

The chain carries TRBV7-9 and TRBJ2-2, with 14 bases matching TRBD2. The CDR3 covers 18 residues. After removal of 7 bases from V and 5 bases from J, the junction contained 12 bases not matched to a gene. Looked up from germline, CDR1 is SEHNR and CDR2 is FQNEAQ (reference sequence). CDR3 amino acids: CASKAGTSGSWGTGELFF. CDR3 in DNA: TGTGCCAGCAAGGCCGGGACTAGCGGGAGTTGGGGGACCGGGGAGCTGTTTTTT.

CDR3 in amino acids: CAKGTLSTQPQHF. The CDR3 coding sequence is TGTGCCAAGGGGACACTAAGCACTCAGCCCCAGCATTTT. V gene TRBV21-1 combines with J gene TRBJ1-5; the listed D gene, TRBD1, was not tested against the DNA. TRBV21-1 is labeled a pseudogene. The CDR3 loop spans 13 amino acids.

The genes are TRBV5-1 and TRBJ1-1, with 9 bases lining up with TRBD1. The V and J ends lost 0 bases and 5 bases, in that order; junction bases with no gene match: 8. Germline CDR1 is SGHRS and CDR2 is YFSETQ. CDR3 size: 16 residues. Written as DNA, the CDR3 is TGCGCCAGCAGCTTGGTGCTGACAGGGGGAGGGACTGAAGCTTTCTTT. Protein: CASSLVLTGGGTEAFF.

The chain employs TRBV13 and TRBJ2-3, with TRBD2 identical over 10 bases. Losses at the gene ends were 5 bases for V and 5 bases for J; bases not matched to a gene: 4. Germline loops: CDR1 PRHDT, CDR2 FYEKMQ (reference sequence). This CDR3 contains 14 residues. CDR3 nucleotides: TGTGCCAGCAGCCCTGGGACTAGCGTAGATACGCAGTATTTT. This codes for CASSPGTSVDTQYF.

The CDR3 loop is CASSVGRLPNEKLFF. DNA of the CDR3: TGTGCCAGCAGCGTTGGCAGGTTGCCTAATGAAAAACTGTTTTTT. This chain connects TRBV9 to TRBJ1-4; D remains unclear. The V end was cut by 2 bases, the J end by 3 bases, with 11 bases between. CDR3 length: 15 residues. Germline V gene lookup returns CDR1 SGDLS and CDR2 YYNGEE.

This chain uses TRBV29-1 with TRBJ1-2; 9 bases line up with TRBD1. CDR1 SQVTM and CDR2 ANQGSEA come from the germline V gene. CDR3 length equals 16 residues. With 4 bases clipped from V and 3 bases from J, the junction kept 12 bases outside the gene matches. This chain's CDR3 is CSVGSSGTGGYYGYTF. The CDR3 bases are TGCAGCGTTGGATCTTCAGGAACAGGGGGCTACTATGGCTACACCTTC.